Following are 25 T cell receptor beta chains from one sample sequenced in a study of shared clonotypes between healthy human individuals. CD8 cells classed as naive were CD45RO-negative and positively selected for CCR7, excluding terminally differentiated effector memory CD45RA+ cells. The repertoire was sequenced with immunoSEQ multiplex PCR; TCRdb's copy has only in-frame clones and lacks some. This table has about 2.2 million clones, roughly 91% appearing once. The sequenced sample was naive CD8+ T cells from PBMCs. Receptors were obtained from a man younger than 30 in good health. Some clones in this sample may be carry-over from other donors' samples.

The chain has TRBV28 and TRBJ2-3; TRBD1 aligns across 7 bases. V lost 6 bases to trimming and J lost 3 bases; unmatched junction nucleotides: 9. The CDR3 sequence is 15 residues long. CDR1 is MDHEN and CDR2 is SYDVKM in the germline V gene. The CDR3 loop reads CASRRYQGDTDTQYF. The CDR3 coding sequence is TGTGCCAGCAGACGGTATCAGGGGGATACAGATACGCAGTATTTT.

This chain uses TRBV4-3 with TRBJ2-2, with 7 nucleotides matching TRBD1. There are 16 residues in the CDR3. V shed 2 bases and J 6 bases; nucleotides not matched to a gene: 9. Germline loops: CDR1 LGHNA, CDR2 YSLEER. The CDR3 sequence: CASSQPGTDLAGELFF. CDR3 bases: TGCGCCAGCAGCCAACCCGGGACAGATCTTGCCGGGGAGCTGTTTTTT.

This chain links TRBV7-3 with TRBJ2-6; D is ambiguous. The CDR3 totals 21 residues. Trimming removed 4 bases from V and 0 bases from J, with 25 bases in between. Germline loops: CDR1 SGHTA, CDR2 FQGTGA. The CDR3 loop is CASSSTSGPSDPHSGANVLTF. The CDR3 DNA follows: TGTGCCAGCAGCTCTACGTCCGGGCCAAGCGACCCCCACTCTGGGGCCAACGTCCTGACTTTC.

In its sample, this clone was seen a few times. The chain has TRBV19 and TRBJ1-1; D uncertain. Germline V gene lookup returns CDR1 LNHDA and CDR2 SQIVND (reference sequence). V was pared by 1 base and J by 4 bases, with 13 bases between. The CDR3 spans 15 residues. The CDR3 loop reads CASSIGSSGSTEAFF. CDR3 nucleotides: TGTGCCAGTAGTATAGGTTCTTCGGGATCCACTGAAGCTTTCTTT.

This sequence joins TRBV27 and TRBJ1-5, with D maybe TRBD1 (5 bases). V gave up 5 bases and J gave up 0 bases, with 11 bases separating them. The length of the CDR3 is 15 residues. Germline-derived CDR1 and CDR2 are MNHEY and SMNVEV (reference sequence). CDR3 DNA sequence: TGTGCCAGCAGTCGGGGGACGTATAGCAATCAGCCCCAGCATTTT. It is translated as CASSRGTYSNQPQHF.

The chain recombines TRBV27 with TRBJ2-3; weak D call: TRBD2 (6 bases). V gave up 0 bases and J gave up 6 bases, with 10 bases separating them. The germline V gene encodes CDR1 MNHEY and CDR2 SMNVEV (reference sequence). The CDR3 totals 14 residues. Written as DNA, the CDR3 is TGTGCCAGCAGTTTATCCCCGCTAGCGGATACGCAGTATTTT. Encoded protein: CASSLSPLADTQYF.

The chain is built from TRBV30 and TRBJ2-7; D remains ambiguous. Trimming took 1 base from V and 1 from J, leaving 8 bases between them. The CDR3 runs 13 residues. Germline CDR1 is GTSNPN and CDR2 is SVGIG (reference sequence). CDR3 sequence reads: CAWSGKDSYEQYF. CDR3 sequence (DNA): TGTGCCTGGAGTGGCAAGGATTCCTACGAGCAGTACTTC.

The chain links TRBV7-9 to TRBJ2-1; D unresolved. The length of the CDR3 is 15 residues. V gave up 1 base and J gave up 2 bases, with 9 bases separating them. In germline, CDR1 is SEHNR, CDR2 FQNEAQ (reference sequence). DNA of the CDR3: TGTGCCAGCAGCTTAGTCGTGGGGACCTACAATGAGCAGTTCTTC. This codes for CASSLVVGTYNEQFF.

The chain couples TRBV10-3 to TRBJ2-7; D is unclear. The germline V gene has CDR1 ENHRY and CDR2 SYGVKD. The CDR3 spans 11 residues. The V end lost 7 bases, the J end lost 3 bases, and 7 bases lay between the germline ends. CDR3 bases: TGTGCCATCATGAGCAGCTACGAGCAGTACTTC. Protein: CAIMSSYEQYF.

The chain recombines TRBV7-9 with TRBJ1-1; tentative D call: TRBD1 (6 bases). The CDR3 totals 14 residues. V lost 5 bases to trimming and J lost 1 base, with 11 bases between them. Germline loops: CDR1 SEHNR, CDR2 FQNEAQ (reference sequence). CDR3 DNA sequence: TGTGCCAGCAGCCCCAGGGGCCCGAACACTGAAGCTTTCTTT. This translates into CASSPRGPNTEAFF.

This sequence joins TRBV6-5 and TRBJ1-5; 10 nucleotides align to TRBD1. The CDR3 is 15 residues long. Germline CDR1 reads MNHEY; CDR2 reads SVGAGI. V was clipped by 5 bases and J by 7 bases; unmatched bases: 8. The CDR3 is CASSPGTGVFQPQHF. The CDR3 DNA sequence: TGTGCCAGCAGTCCCGGGACAGGGGTTTTCCAGCCCCAGCATTTT.

The genes are TRBV4-1 and TRBJ2-7; 11 nucleotides line up with TRBD2. This CDR3 is built from 15 residues. The germline CDR1 and CDR2 sequences are MGHRA and YSYEKL. V gave up 0 bases and J gave up 6 bases; unmatched junction bases: 4. CDR3 region: CASSQEPSGRTEQYF. CDR3 nucleotide sequence: TGCGCCAGCAGCCAAGAACCTAGCGGGAGGACCGAGCAGTACTTC.

This chain connects TRBV9 to TRBJ2-2; the D call may be TRBD1 or TRBD2 (6 bases each). Germline V gives CDR1 SGDLS, CDR2 YYNGEE. The V end was cut by 5 bases, the J end by 1 base, with 9 bases between. This CDR3 has 14 amino acids. The CDR3 here is CASRGGKNTGELFF. The CDR3 DNA sequence: TGTGCCAGCAGAGGGGGGAAGAACACCGGGGAGCTGTTTTTT.

This clone appeared a single time. The V gene is TRBV10-1, the J gene TRBJ2-1, with D unresolved. Germline CDR1 is WNHNN and CDR2 is SYGVQD (reference sequence). The CDR3 runs to 13 residues. Trimming stripped 5 bases from V and 3 bases from J, with 8 bases between. DNA for the CDR3: TGCGCCAGCAGTAGTATTAGCTACAATGAGCAGTTCTTC. Amino acids: CASSSISYNEQFF.

V usage is TRBV7-3 and J usage is TRBJ2-1; 7 bases fit TRBD2. The ends lost 5 bases at V and 2 bases at J; junction bases unmatched: 6. This CDR3 has 15 amino acids. CDR1 and CDR2 from the germline V gene are SGHTA and FQGTGA. The CDR3 loop reads CASSTGRRTYNEQFF. CDR3 nucleotides: TGTGCCAGCAGCACCGGGAGGCGGACCTACAATGAGCAGTTCTTC.

This chain joins TRBV11-2 and TRBJ2-7; a weak D match, TRBD2 (8 bases). Germline assignment: CDR1 SGHAT and CDR2 FQNNGV. This CDR3 comprises 15 residues. V was trimmed by 1 base and J by 7 bases, leaving 17 bases between them. The CDR3 DNA reads as TGTGCCAGCAGCTTAGCGACTAGCGCAGGGGGAGAGCAGTACTTC. It encodes CASSLATSAGGEQYF.

The V and J genes are TRBV7-9 and TRBJ1-4; 11 bases align to TRBD1. Germline values: CDR1 SEHNR, CDR2 FQNEAQ (reference sequence). Losses at the gene ends were 1 base for V and 7 bases for J; bases not matched to a gene: 8. CDR3 length: 17 residues. The CDR3 is CASSLDMGQGEVEKLFF. The CDR3 DNA reads TGTGCCAGCAGCTTAGATATGGGACAGGGGGAAGTTGAAAAACTGTTTTTT.

The J gene is TRBJ2-4, the V gene TRBV9, with D perhaps TRBD1 or TRBD2 (5 bases each). V shed 0 bases and J shed 8 bases, with 9 bases lying between them. The CDR3 extends over 13 amino acids. Looked up from germline, CDR1 is SGDLS and CDR2 is YYNGEE. Written as DNA, the CDR3 is TGTGCCAGCAGCGTAGGGGACGGGGACATTCAGTACTTC. This sequence encodes CASSVGDGDIQYF.

V usage is TRBV30 and J usage is TRBJ2-1; D perhaps matches TRBD1 (8 bases). The ends were cut back, 2 bases at V and 4 bases at J, with 12 bases in the middle. Germline-derived CDR1 and CDR2 are GTSNPN and SVGIG (reference sequence). The CDR3 consists of 14 residues. The CDR3 nucleotides read TGTGCCTGGAGTCGGGGGGACAGGTACAATGAGCAGTTCTTC. This sequence encodes CAWSRGDRYNEQFF.

This chain links TRBV27 with TRBJ2-7; unclear D gene. Deletions cut 5 bases from V and 2 bases from J, with 13 bases between. Per the germline V gene, CDR1 is MNHEY and CDR2 is SMNVEV (reference sequence). The CDR3 runs 14 residues. CDR3 DNA sequence: TGTGCCAGCAGTCTAGGCACTCTAACCTACGAGCAGTACTTC. Protein sequence: CASSLGTLTYEQYF.

The CDR3 DNA reads TGTGCCAGCAGCTTAAGTGGGACAGGGGGGGAGCTGTTTTTT. Amino acid sequence: CASSLSGTGGELFF. The V and J genes are TRBV7-8 and TRBJ2-2; 9 nucleotides match TRBD1. Looked up from germline, CDR1 is SGHVS and CDR2 is FQNEAQ. CDR3 size: 14 residues. The junction had 3 bases not matched to a gene; V was cut back by 2 bases and J by 8 bases.

The V gene is TRBV5-1, the J gene TRBJ2-2; no reliable D call. The V end was cut by 3 bases, the J end by 8 bases, with 11 bases between. CDR1 is SGHRS, CDR2 YFSETQ, per germline. This CDR3 is 13 amino acids long. As DNA, the CDR3 is TGCGCCAGCAGCTCCGCCCCGCGGGGGGAGCTGTTTTTT. Protein product: CASSSAPRGELFF.

The genes are TRBV6-5 and TRBJ2-1, with 10 bases fitting TRBD1. Germline V gene lookup returns CDR1 MNHEY and CDR2 SVGAGI. The ends lost 5 bases at V and 8 bases at J; junction bases unmatched: 6. The CDR3 runs to 14 residues. The CDR3: CASSPGQGSDEQFF. The CDR3 DNA reads as TGTGCCAGCAGTCCGGGACAGGGGAGCGATGAGCAGTTCTTC.

This clone was observed a few times. The DNA is omitted, as the CDR3 cannot be located on it reliably, and the CDR3 follows TCRdb's listing. The J gene is TRBJ1-5, the V gene TRBV10-1. Germline V lookup: CDR1 WNHNN, CDR2 SYGVQD (reference sequence). Inclusive of both ends, the CDR3 amounts to 14 amino acids. CDR3 loop: CASSSSTVNQPQHF.

This sequence joins TRBV13 and TRBJ1-1, with 7 bases aligning to TRBD1. CDR1 is PRHDT, CDR2 FYEKMQ, per germline (reference sequence). J lost 8 bases, V lost 5 bases, and 11 bases had no gene match. This CDR3 comprises 14 residues. CDR3 DNA: TGTGCCAGCAGCCCCCTGGACAGGTCGGGCGAAGCTTTCTTT. This codes for CASSPLDRSGEAFF.